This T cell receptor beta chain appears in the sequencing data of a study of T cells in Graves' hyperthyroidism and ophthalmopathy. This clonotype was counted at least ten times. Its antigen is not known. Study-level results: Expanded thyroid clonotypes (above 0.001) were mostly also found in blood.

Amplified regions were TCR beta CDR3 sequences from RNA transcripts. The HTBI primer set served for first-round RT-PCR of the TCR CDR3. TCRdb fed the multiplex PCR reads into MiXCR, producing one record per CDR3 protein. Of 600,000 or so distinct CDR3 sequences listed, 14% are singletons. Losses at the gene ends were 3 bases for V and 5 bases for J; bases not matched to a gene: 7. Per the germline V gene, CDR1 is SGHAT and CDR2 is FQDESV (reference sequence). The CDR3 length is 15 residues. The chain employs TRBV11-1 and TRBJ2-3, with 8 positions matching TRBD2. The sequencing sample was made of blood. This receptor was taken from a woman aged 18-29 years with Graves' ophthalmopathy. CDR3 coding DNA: TGTGCCAGCAGCTTTAAGCGGGAGAGGGAAGATACGCAGTATTTT. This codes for CASSFKREREDTQYF.